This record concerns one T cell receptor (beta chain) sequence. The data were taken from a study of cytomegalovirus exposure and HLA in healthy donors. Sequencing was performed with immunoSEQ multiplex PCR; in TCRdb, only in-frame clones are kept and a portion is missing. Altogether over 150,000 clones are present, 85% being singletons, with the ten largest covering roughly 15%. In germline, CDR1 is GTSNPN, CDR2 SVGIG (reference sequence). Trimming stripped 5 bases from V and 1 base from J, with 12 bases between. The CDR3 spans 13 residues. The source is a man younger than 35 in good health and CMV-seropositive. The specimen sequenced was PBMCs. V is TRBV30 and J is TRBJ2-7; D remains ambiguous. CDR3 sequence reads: CAWPPTRSYEQYF. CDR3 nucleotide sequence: TGTGCCTGGCCACCGACACGTTCCTACGAGCAGTACTTC.